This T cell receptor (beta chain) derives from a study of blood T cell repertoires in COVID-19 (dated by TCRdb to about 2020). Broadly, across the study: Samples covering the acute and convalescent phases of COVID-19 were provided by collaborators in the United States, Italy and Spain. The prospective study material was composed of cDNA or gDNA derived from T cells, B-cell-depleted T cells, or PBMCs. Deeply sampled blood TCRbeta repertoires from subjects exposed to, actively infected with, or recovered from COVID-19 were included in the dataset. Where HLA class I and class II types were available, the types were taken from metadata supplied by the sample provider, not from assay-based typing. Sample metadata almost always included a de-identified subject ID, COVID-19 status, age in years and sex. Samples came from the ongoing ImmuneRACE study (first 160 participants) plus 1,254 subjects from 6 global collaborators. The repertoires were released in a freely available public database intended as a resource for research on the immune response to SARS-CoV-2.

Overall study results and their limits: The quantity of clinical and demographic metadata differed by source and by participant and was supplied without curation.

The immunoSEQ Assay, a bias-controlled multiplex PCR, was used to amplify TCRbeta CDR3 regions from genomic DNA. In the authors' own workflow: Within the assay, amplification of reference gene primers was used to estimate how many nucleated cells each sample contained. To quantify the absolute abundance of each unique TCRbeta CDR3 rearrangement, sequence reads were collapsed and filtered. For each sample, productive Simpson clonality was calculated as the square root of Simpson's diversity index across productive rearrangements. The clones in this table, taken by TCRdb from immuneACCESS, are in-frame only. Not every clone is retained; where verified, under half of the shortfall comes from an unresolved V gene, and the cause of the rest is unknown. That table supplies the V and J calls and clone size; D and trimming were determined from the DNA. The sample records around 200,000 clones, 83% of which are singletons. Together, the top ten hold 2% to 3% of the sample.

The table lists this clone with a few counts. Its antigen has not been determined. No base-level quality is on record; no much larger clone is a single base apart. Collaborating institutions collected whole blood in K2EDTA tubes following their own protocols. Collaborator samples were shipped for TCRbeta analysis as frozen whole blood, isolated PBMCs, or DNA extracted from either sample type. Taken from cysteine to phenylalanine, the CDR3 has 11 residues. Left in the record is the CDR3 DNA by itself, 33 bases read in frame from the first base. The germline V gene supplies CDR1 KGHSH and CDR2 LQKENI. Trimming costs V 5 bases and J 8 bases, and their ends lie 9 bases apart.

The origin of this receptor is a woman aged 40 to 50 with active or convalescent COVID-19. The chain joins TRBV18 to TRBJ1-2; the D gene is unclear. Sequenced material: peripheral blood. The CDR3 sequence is CASSERVGYTF. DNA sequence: TGTGCCAGCTCAGAACGGGTAGGCTACACCTTC.